The rows below give T cell receptor beta chains drawn from one sample of a study of neurological immune-mediated disorders. From the 5' RACE reads, TCRdb called clonotypes with MiXCR, one entry per CDR3 protein. The sample shows 40,000 to 50,000 distinct CDR3 sequences, around a tenth of them seen only once. Sequenced: PBMCs. The receptor set was obtained from a woman between 35 and 50 years old with HTLV-1-associated myelopathy (HAM/TSP). The CDR3 runs from the conserved cysteine through the conserved F or W. Each record gives: D gene, CDR3 length, J gene, clone size, V gene, CDR3 DNA, CDR3 protein. A D gene is named only where the DNA matches it firmly. Not all rows give a size; the values are once, few, many and, for expanded clones, a class.

D: TRBD2; length: 16; J: TRBJ2-7; size: many; V: TRBV2; DNA: TGTGCCAGCAGTGAGGTTCAACTAGCGGGGTCGGACGAGCAGTACTTC; CDR3: CASSEVQLAGSDEQYF
D: TRBD2; length: 15; J: TRBJ2-7; size: many; V: TRBV29-1; DNA: TGCAGCGTCTGTCCGGGACTAGCGGACCCCTACGAGCAGTACTTC; CDR3: CSVCPGLADPYEQYF
D: .; length: 15; J: TRBJ1-1; size: many; V: TRBV12-3/TRBV12-4; DNA: TGTGCCAGCAGCACCGATGGACAGCACAACACTGAAGCTTTCTTT; CDR3: CASSTDGQHNTEAFF
D: TRBD1; length: 13; J: TRBJ2-7; size: many; V: TRBV10-3; DNA: TGTGCCACCGGACAGGGCTCGTCCTACGAGCAGTACTTC; CDR3: CATGQGSSYEQYF
D: .; length: 13; J: TRBJ1-2; size: many; V: TRBV6-1; DNA: TGTGCCAGCAGTTACAGGGAGGGCTATGGCTACACCTTC; CDR3: CASSYREGYGYTF
D: .; length: 12; J: TRBJ1-5; size: many; V: TRBV15; DNA: TGTGCCACCAGTAAGCAGGGTCAGCCCCAGCATTTT; CDR3: CATSKQGQPQHF
D: .; length: 14; J: TRBJ2-2; size: many; V: TRBV20-1; DNA: TGCAGTGCCAGTAGGAGGCCCCACACCGGGGAGCTGTTTTTT; CDR3: CSASRRPHTGELFF
D: TRBD2; length: 15; J: TRBJ2-5; size: many; V: TRBV29-1; DNA: TGCAGCGTTGAAGATACGAGCGGGGGAGAGGAGACCCAGTACTTC; CDR3: CSVEDTSGGEETQYF
D: TRBD1; length: 13; J: TRBJ2-5; size: many; V: TRBV5-1; DNA: TGCGCCAGCAGCGAGGGACAGGGGGAGACCCAGTACTTC; CDR3: CASSEGQGETQYF
D: .; length: 12; J: TRBJ1-2; size: many; V: TRBV5-1; DNA: TGCGCCAGCAGTCAAGGGGAGGGGAACTACACCTTC; CDR3: CASSQGEGNYTF
D: TRBD1; length: 16; J: TRBJ2-7; size: many; V: TRBV7-2; DNA: TGTGCCAGCAGCTTTGGGTGGGACAGGGGAGACTACGAGCAGTACTTC; CDR3: CASSFGWDRGDYEQYF
D: TRBD1; length: 13; J: TRBJ1-2; size: many; V: TRBV5-1; DNA: TGCGCCAGCAACGAGGGGGCGCGAGATGGCTACACCTTC; CDR3: CASNEGARDGYTF
D: TRBD2; length: 13; J: TRBJ2-4; size: many; V: TRBV12-3/TRBV12-4; DNA: TGTGCCAGCAGTTTTAATAGCGGGGGGAAGCAGTACTTC; CDR3: CASSFNSGGKQYF
D: .; length: 18; J: TRBJ2-1; size: many; V: TRBV9; DNA: TGTGCCAGCAGCGTAGGTGGGTTGGCGGGACTGGCGTACAATGAGCAGTTCTTC; CDR3: CASSVGGLAGLAYNEQFF
D: .; length: 16; J: TRBJ1-2; size: many; V: TRBV4-3; DNA: TGCGCCAGCAGCCAAGTGTCAGGGGCGGGGGACTATGGCTACACCTTC; CDR3: CASSQVSGAGDYGYTF
D: .; length: 14; J: TRBJ2-7; size: many; V: TRBV12-3/TRBV12-4; DNA: TGTGCCAGCACCCCAGGGAGAGGAACCTACGAGCAGTACTTC; CDR3: CASTPGRGTYEQYF
D: TRBD1; length: 13; J: TRBJ1-1; size: many; V: TRBV20-1; DNA: TGCAGTGCTAGGGGACAGGGGGCAGTGGAGGCTTTCTTT; CDR3: CSARGQGAVEAFF
D: TRBD1; length: 14; J: TRBJ1-5; size: many; V: TRBV6-1; DNA: TGTGCCAGCAGTGGGGACAGGGTCAATCAGCCCCAGCATTTT; CDR3: CASSGDRVNQPQHF
D: .; length: 14; J: TRBJ2-7; size: .; V: TRBV12-3/TRBV12-4; DNA: TGTGCCAGCAGTTTCGGACAAGCTGGGTATCGGCAGTACTTC; CDR3: CASSFGQAGYRQYF
D: TRBD2; length: 15; J: TRBJ2-4; size: many; V: TRBV25-1; DNA: TGTGCCAGCAGCCCCGCGGGGGGGGGCAAAAACATTCAGTACTTC; CDR3: CASSPAGGGKNIQYF
D: .; length: 15; J: TRBJ2-3; size: many; V: TRBV2; DNA: TGTGCCAGCAGGAAGGGGACGCCGGGTCCAGATACGCAGTATTTT; CDR3: CASRKGTPGPDTQYF
D: .; length: 14; J: TRBJ2-3; size: many; V: TRBV20-1; DNA: TGCAGTGCTCATCGAGGGACGGGAACAGATACGCAGTATTTT; CDR3: CSAHRGTGTDTQYF
D: .; length: 13; J: TRBJ1-3; size: many; V: TRBV5-1; DNA: TGCGCCAGCAGTTACAGCTCTGGAAACACCATATATTTT; CDR3: CASSYSSGNTIYF
D: .; length: 17; J: TRBJ2-1; size: .; V: TRBV15; DNA: TGTGCCACTAGCGGAAGAGTCCCAGGCAGTGGGCTCAATGAGCAGTTCTTC; CDR3: CATSGRVPGSGLNEQFF
D: .; length: 13; J: TRBJ2-1; size: many; V: TRBV20-1; DNA: TGCAGTGCTAGCGTTAGCTTTTCAAATGAGCAGTTCTTC; CDR3: CSASVSFSNEQFF
D: TRBD1; length: 14; J: TRBJ2-7; size: many; V: TRBV20-1; DNA: TGCAGTGCGTCCTCTGGGCAGGGGGCTTACGAGCAGTACTTC; CDR3: CSASSGQGAYEQYF
D: .; length: 14; J: TRBJ2-7; size: .; V: TRBV12-3/TRBV12-4; DNA: TGTGCCAGCAGTAGGGGGACTGGAAACTACGAGCAGTACTTC; CDR3: CASSRGTGNYEQYF
D: TRBD1; length: 17; J: TRBJ2-7; size: many; V: TRBV5-1; DNA: TGCGCCAGCAGCTTGGGATTCCGGGACAGGGGTTACTACGAGCAGTACTTC; CDR3: CASSLGFRDRGYYEQYF
D: .; length: 13; J: TRBJ2-3; size: many; V: TRBV5-1; DNA: TGCGCCAGCAGCTTTTCCGACACAGATACGCAGTATTTT; CDR3: CASSFSDTDTQYF
D: TRBD1; length: 13; J: TRBJ1-2; size: .; V: TRBV2; DNA: TGTGCCAGCAGGGACAGGGAAGCATGCGGCTACACCTTC; CDR3: CASRDREACGYTF
D: .; length: 15; J: TRBJ2-1; size: many; V: TRBV4-3; DNA: TGCGCCAGCAGCCAAGCTGAGGGCTCCTACAATGAGCAGTTCTTC; CDR3: CASSQAEGSYNEQFF
D: TRBD2; length: 15; J: TRBJ2-3; size: many; V: TRBV4-2; DNA: TGTGCCAGCAGCCAAGCGGGAGGGTACACAGATACGCAGTATTTT; CDR3: CASSQAGGYTDTQYF
D: .; length: 15; J: TRBJ2-2; size: large; V: TRBV7-9; DNA: TGTGCCAGCAGCTTAGACAGAGGACCCACCGGGGAGCTGTTTTTT; CDR3: CASSLDRGPTGELFF
D: .; length: 15; J: TRBJ1-2; size: .; V: TRBV7-9; DNA: TGTGCCAGCAGCATACCTTGGACAGCGAACTATGGCTACACCTTC; CDR3: CASSIPWTANYGYTF
D: .; length: 14; J: TRBJ2-1; size: many; V: TRBV21-1; DNA: TGTGCCAACCCCGGACTAGCGGGCCACAATGAGCAGTTCTTC; CDR3: CANPGLAGHNEQFF
D: TRBD2; length: 15; J: TRBJ2-1; size: many; V: TRBV20-1; DNA: TGCAGTGCTAGAGGGACTAGCGGGGGGAACAATGAGCAGTTCTTC; CDR3: CSARGTSGGNNEQFF
D: .; length: 15; J: TRBJ2-2; size: many; V: TRBV6-5; DNA: TGTGCCAGCAGTTACTCTGGAGGGTTGGCCGGGGAGCTGTTTTTT; CDR3: CASSYSGGLAGELFF
D: TRBD2; length: 20; J: TRBJ2-3; size: many; V: TRBV6-6; DNA: TGTGCCAGCAGTTACACAGGGACTAGCGGGGGCCCTGCTAGCACAGATACGCAGTATTTT; CDR3: CASSYTGTSGGPASTDTQYF
D: TRBD2; length: 16; J: TRBJ2-1; size: many; V: TRBV7-9; DNA: TGTGCCAGCAGCCCTACAAGCGGGGGGTTTACGAATGAGCAGTTCTTC; CDR3: CASSPTSGGFTNEQFF
D: .; length: 15; J: TRBJ2-7; size: many; V: TRBV7-2; DNA: TGTGCCAGCAGCTTATATGGGACTGCCTCCTACGAGCAGTACTTC; CDR3: CASSLYGTASYEQYF